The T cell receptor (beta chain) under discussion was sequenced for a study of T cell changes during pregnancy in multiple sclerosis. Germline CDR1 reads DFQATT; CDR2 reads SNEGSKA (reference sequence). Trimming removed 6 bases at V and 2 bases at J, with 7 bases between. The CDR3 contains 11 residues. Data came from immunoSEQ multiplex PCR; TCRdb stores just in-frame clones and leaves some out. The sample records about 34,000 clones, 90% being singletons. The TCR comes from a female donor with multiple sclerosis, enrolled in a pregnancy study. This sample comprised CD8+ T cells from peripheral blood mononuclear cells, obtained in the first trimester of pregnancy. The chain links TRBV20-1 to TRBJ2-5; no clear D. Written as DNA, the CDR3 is TGCAGTGCCGCGGTGCAAGAGACCCAGTACTTC. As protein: CSAAVQETQYF.